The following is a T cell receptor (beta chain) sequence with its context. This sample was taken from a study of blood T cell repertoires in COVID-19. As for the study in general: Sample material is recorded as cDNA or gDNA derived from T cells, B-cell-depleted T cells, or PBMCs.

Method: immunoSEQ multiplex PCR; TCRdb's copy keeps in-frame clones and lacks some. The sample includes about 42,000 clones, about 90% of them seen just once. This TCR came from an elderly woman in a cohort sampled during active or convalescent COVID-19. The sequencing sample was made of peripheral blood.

CDR3 in amino acids: CASSLGPGQGDTEAFF. The DNA for the CDR3 is TGTGCCAGCAGCTTGGGCCCGGGACAGGGGGACACTGAAGCTTTCTTT. This chain uses TRBV5-4 with TRBJ1-1, with 11 bases identical to TRBD1. The CDR3 has 16 residues. CDR1 is SGHNT and CDR2 is YYREEE in the germline V gene (reference sequence). V lost 0 bases and J lost 3; bases outside the gene matches: 4.